These 23 T cell receptor beta chains originate from one sample sequenced in a study of Ad26.COV2.S vaccination and SARS-CoV-2 variants. Sample treatment: 19 received Ad26.COV2.S at low or high dose, single or two shots; several received placebo; per-sample allocation not given. Sampling was performed 63 days after the first vaccine or placebo injection. Clones were read by immunoSEQ multiplex PCR, and TCRdb kept only the in-frame ones, dropping some. The sample records about 400,000 clones, about 91% being singletons. Material: peripheral blood, obtained in a trial of Ad26.COV2.S vaccine versus placebo. These receptors came from a person between 18 and 59 years old who received the Ad26.COV2.S COVID-19 vaccine or a placebo.

The genes are TRBV7-9 and TRBJ2-2; 9 bases are a match to TRBD2. With 5 bases clipped from V and 7 bases from J, the junction kept 11 bases outside the gene matches. From germline, CDR1 is SEHNR and CDR2 FQNEAQ (reference sequence). CDR3 length equals 16 residues. CDR3: CASSQPLIAGVGELFF. The CDR3 DNA reads TGTGCCAGCAGCCAACCTCTGATAGCGGGAGTCGGGGAGCTGTTTTTT. Looking up the rest from reference TRBV7-9 and TRBJ2-2 gives the full variable domain: DTGVSQNPRHKITKRGQNVTFRCDPISEHNRLYWYRQTLGQGPEFLTYFQNEAQLEKSRLLSDRFSAERPKGSFSTLEIQRTEQGDSAMYLCASSQPLIAGVGELFFGEGSRLTVL.

The CDR3 region is CASSVAVDTDTQYF. CDR3 bases: TGTGCCAGCAGCGTAGCGGTAGACACAGATACGCAGTATTTT. The V call is TRBV9, the J call TRBJ2-3; D call uncertain. V gave up 0 bases and J gave up 2 bases, with 7 bases separating them. Germline V gives CDR1 SGDLS, CDR2 YYNGEE. The CDR3 covers 14 residues.

This rearrangement joins TRBV5-1 to TRBJ2-3, with D possibly being TRBD2 (6 bases). CDR1 and CDR2 (germline): SGHRS, YFSETQ. V was cut by 4 bases and J by 2 bases, with 17 bases left in between. The CDR3 extends over 16 amino acids. CDR3 loop: CASSLSGRSTTDTQYF. The CDR3 DNA sequence: TGCGCCAGCAGCCTTAGCGGAAGAAGTACCACAGATACGCAGTATTTT.

The J gene is TRBJ2-1, the V gene TRBV5-1, with 10 bases aligning to TRBD1. CDR1 and CDR2 from the germline V gene are SGHRS and YFSETQ. The CDR3 totals 17 residues. V shed 7 bases and J 9 bases; nucleotides not matched to a gene: 19. CDR3 DNA: TGCGCCAGCCCCCAATCATTAAACGGGACAGGGGTGAGTGAGCAGTTCTTC. Its protein product is CASPQSLNGTGVSEQFF.

The V call is TRBV4-1, the J call TRBJ1-5; 7 nucleotides align to TRBD1. CDR1 and CDR2 from the germline V gene are MGHRA and YSYEKL. The CDR3 is 15 amino acids. With 3 bases clipped from V and 2 bases from J, the junction kept 4 bases outside the gene matches. In DNA form, the CDR3 reads TGCGCCAGCAGCCAGACAGGGACCGGCAATCAGCCCCAGCATTTT. It encodes CASSQTGTGNQPQHF.

This clone occurred many times. The rearrangement joins TRBV7-8 to TRBJ2-1, with 15 positions matching TRBD2. This CDR3 contains 15 residues. V was clipped by 5 bases and J by 8 bases; unmatched bases: 4. Germline CDR1 and CDR2: SGHVS and FQNEAQ. CDR3 residues: CASSRTSGRADEQFF. CDR3 sequence (DNA): TGTGCCAGCAGCCGGACTAGCGGGAGGGCCGATGAGCAGTTCTTC. Supplemented by reference TRBV7-8 and TRBJ2-1, the full variable domain reads GAGVSQSPRYKVAKRGQDVALRCDPISGHVSLFWYQQALGQGPEFLTYFQNEAQLDKSGLPSDRFFAERPEGSVSTLKIQRTQQEDSAVYLCASSRTSGRADEQFFGPGTRLTVL.

In its sample, this clone was seen once. The chain uses TRBV6-6 and TRBJ2-5; 11 bases are shared with TRBD1. V was pared by 2 bases and J by 5 bases, with 1 base of the junction left unmatched. The CDR3 runs to 14 residues. The germline V gene encodes CDR1 MNHNY and CDR2 SVGAGI (reference sequence). This chain's CDR3 is CASSYGDRGETQYF. The CDR3 bases are TGTGCCAGCAGTTACGGGGACAGGGGGGAGACCCAGTACTTC.

The chain is built from TRBV9 and TRBJ2-5, with D possibly matching TRBD2 (6 bases). Germline CDR1 is SGDLS and CDR2 is YYNGEE. This CDR3 is 15 amino acids long. Trimming took 0 bases from V and 4 from J, leaving 13 bases between them. The CDR3 loop is CASSVAGVVGETQYF. The CDR3, as DNA: TGTGCCAGCAGCGTAGCGGGGGTTGTAGGAGAGACCCAGTACTTC.

The chain combines TRBV3-1 (or the pseudogene TRBV3-2) with TRBJ1-2; D is undetermined. Trimming stripped 5 bases from V and 3 bases from J, with 10 bases between. Germline CDR1 reads LGHDT; CDR2 reads YNNKEL (reference sequence). This CDR3 is 13 amino acids long. CDR3 DNA sequence: TGTGCCAGCAGCTACCGGGGAGACTATGGCTACACCTTC. Protein: CASSYRGDYGYTF.

The J gene is TRBJ2-5, the V gene TRBV6-6; D is tentatively TRBD1 or TRBD2 (6 bases each). The germline V gene encodes CDR1 MNHNY and CDR2 SVGAGI (reference sequence). CDR3 size: 15 residues. The germline V and J ends were trimmed by 6 bases and 5 bases, with 19 bases remaining between them. The CDR3 reads CASSLRLGGVETQYF. CDR3 sequence (DNA): TGTGCCAGCAGCCTCAGACTAGGGGGTGTGGAGACCCAGTACTTC.

This clone is a singleton in its sample. The rearrangement links TRBV5-6 to TRBJ1-1; D is uncertain. The CDR3 runs to 15 residues. The ends were cut back, 0 bases at V and 9 bases at J, with 18 bases in the middle. Germline CDR1 SGHDT, CDR2 YYEEEE. This chain's CDR3 is CASSLAGGPPEKAFF. The CDR3 DNA reads TGTGCCAGCAGCTTGGCCGGAGGGCCCCCAGAAAAAGCTTTCTTT.

The chain recombines TRBV11-2 with TRBJ2-2; unclear D gene. V gave up 5 bases and J gave up 0 bases, with 19 bases separating them. CDR1 is SGHAT, CDR2 FQNNGV, per germline. This CDR3 is built from 18 residues. CDR3 nucleotide sequence: TGTGCCAGCAGCCCCCGAGGCGGTAGACCGGCGAACACCGGGGAGCTGTTTTTT. This translates into CASSPRGGRPANTGELFF.

V usage is TRBV11-3 and J usage is TRBJ2-7, with 10 bases that match TRBD1. V gave up 5 bases and J gave up 9 bases; unmatched junction bases: 13. The CDR3 is made up of 15 amino acids. Looked up from germline, CDR1 is SGHNT and CDR2 is YENEEA. CDR3 nucleotides: TGTGCCAGCAGCCCACATGCCGGGACAGGGGTCACGCAGTACTTC. It codes for CASSPHAGTGVTQYF.

This sequence joins TRBV7-2 and TRBJ2-2; D possibly corresponds to TRBD2 (5 bases). Germline values: CDR1 SGHTA, CDR2 FQGNSA. CDR3 length: 14 amino acids. Trimming removed 5 bases at V and 4 bases at J, with 11 bases between. The CDR3 loop reads CASSTYTSTGELFF. The CDR3 DNA is TGTGCCAGCAGCACCTACACTAGCACCGGGGAGCTGTTTTTT.

V usage is TRBV18 and J usage is TRBJ2-7; perhaps TRBD1 as D (5 bases). CDR1 and CDR2 from the germline V gene are KGHSH and LQKENI. This CDR3 comprises 16 residues. V lost 3 bases, J lost 1 base, and 16 bases lay in between. CDR3: CASSPPQGRVSYEQYF. The CDR3 DNA reads as TGTGCCAGCTCACCCCCGCAGGGCCGAGTGTCCTACGAGCAGTACTTC.

This sequence joins TRBV14 and TRBJ1-1, with D possibly being TRBD1 (5 bases). The CDR3 extends over 14 amino acids. V lost 5 bases and J lost 4, with 14 bases in between. Germline V lookup: CDR1 SGHDN, CDR2 FVKESK. This CDR3 reads CASSYDWDGTEAFF. The CDR3 DNA sequence: TGTGCCAGCAGCTACGATTGGGACGGCACTGAAGCTTTCTTT. The full variable domain, rest sourced from reference TRBV14 and TRBJ1-1, is EAGVTQFPSHSVIEKGQTVTLRCDPISGHDNLYWYRRVMGKEIKFLLHFVKESKQDESGMPNNRFLAERTGGTYSTLKVQPAELEDSGVYFCASSYDWDGTEAFFGQGTRLTVV.

This clone was recorded only once. The chain joins TRBV2 to TRBJ2-1; TRBD2 might be the D (6 bases). Germline CDR1 SNHLY, CDR2 FYNNEI. Trimming left V 6 bases short and J 0 bases short, with 12 bases between. This CDR3 is built from 15 residues. CDR3 bases: TGTGCCAGCAGGGGCGGGACGAGCTCCTACAATGAGCAGTTCTTC. Translating it yields CASRGGTSSYNEQFF.

J is TRBJ2-3 and V is TRBV2, with 12 bases fitting TRBD1. This CDR3 has 14 amino acids. V shed 7 bases and J 8 bases; nucleotides not matched to a gene: 7. The germline gives CDR1 SNHLY, CDR2 FYNNEI. The CDR3 sequence is CASMGTGGSGTQYF. The CDR3 DNA reads TGTGCCAGCATGGGGACAGGGGGCTCGGGTACGCAGTATTTT.

V and J are TRBV28 and TRBJ2-7; TRBD1 aligns across 9 bases. The CDR3 sequence is 13 residues long. The germline CDR1 and CDR2 sequences are MDHEN and SYDVKM. V trimming: 6 bases; J trimming: 7 bases; junction bases outside the gene matches: 7. The CDR3 loop is CASRTGGEREQYF. The CDR3 nucleotides read TGTGCCAGCAGGACAGGGGGAGAGAGAGAGCAGTACTTC.

The V call is TRBV7-9, the J call TRBJ2-1; 9 positions agree with TRBD2. Germline-derived CDR1 and CDR2 are SEHNR and FQNEAQ (reference sequence). J lost 5 bases, V lost 2 bases, and 7 bases had no gene match. This CDR3 has 16 residues. As DNA, the CDR3 is TGTGCCAGCAGCTTACCCCGACTAGCGGTGGACAATGAGCAGTTCTTC. Protein sequence: CASSLPRLAVDNEQFF.

This chain uses TRBV5-1 with TRBJ1-4; D unresolved. Trimming shortened V by 4 bases and J by 7 bases, and 17 bases separated the two germline ends. CDR3 size: 15 residues. Germline-derived CDR1 and CDR2 are SGHRS and YFSETQ. CDR3 residues: CASSGSRALGEKLFF. As DNA, the CDR3 is TGCGCCAGCAGCGGGAGCCGGGCCCTAGGTGAAAAACTGTTTTTT.

V and J are TRBV2 and TRBJ2-7; no firm D call. The length of the CDR3 is 14 residues. The V gene lost 6 bases and the J gene lost 5 bases, with 17 bases spanning the gap. The V gene's germline CDR1 is SNHLY and CDR2 FYNNEI. The CDR3 bases are TGTGCCAGCAGGGTAAGGGCGCTAGACCACGAGCAGTACTTC. This gives the protein CASRVRALDHEQYF.

This clone was seen just once. This chain links TRBV5-6 with TRBJ2-1; TRBD2 matches 9 bases. Germline CDR1 reads SGHDT; CDR2 reads YYEEEE. This CDR3 contains 14 residues. The trim removed 6 bases at V and 5 bases at J, leaving 6 bases unmatched. The CDR3 loop is CASNPGLADNEQFF. The CDR3 nucleotides are TGTGCCAGCAACCCGGGACTAGCAGACAATGAGCAGTTCTTC.